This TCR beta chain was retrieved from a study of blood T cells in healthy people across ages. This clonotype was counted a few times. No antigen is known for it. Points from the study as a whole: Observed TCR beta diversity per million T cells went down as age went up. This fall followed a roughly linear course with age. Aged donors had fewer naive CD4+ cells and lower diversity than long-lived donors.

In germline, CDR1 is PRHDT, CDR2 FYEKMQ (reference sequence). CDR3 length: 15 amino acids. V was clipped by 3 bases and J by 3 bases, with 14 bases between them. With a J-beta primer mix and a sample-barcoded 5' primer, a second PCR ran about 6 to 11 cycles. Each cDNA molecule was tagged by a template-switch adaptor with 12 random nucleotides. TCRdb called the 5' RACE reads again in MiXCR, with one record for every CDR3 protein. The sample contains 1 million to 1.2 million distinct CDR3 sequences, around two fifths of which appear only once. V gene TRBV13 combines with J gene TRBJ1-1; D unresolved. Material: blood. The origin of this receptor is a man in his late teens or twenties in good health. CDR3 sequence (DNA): TGTGCCAGCAGCTTCCCAACCGATTCCGACACTGAAGCTTTCTTT. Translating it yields CASSFPTDSDTEAFF.